The TCR beta chain under discussion was sequenced for a study of blood T cell repertoires in COVID-19. Germline CDR1 reads PRHDT; CDR2 reads FYEKMQ (reference sequence). This CDR3 region has 14 residues. V was pared by 3 bases and J by 3 bases, with 12 bases between. Study processing details: Counts of nucleated cells, estimated from reference gene primer amplification, were obtained. The method was immunoSEQ multiplex PCR; TCRdb's version includes in-frame clones alone and lacks a portion of them. V, J and clone size were drawn from that table, and D and trimming were deduced from the DNA. The sample carries about 190,000 clones, about four fifths recorded once.

V gene TRBV13 combines with J gene TRBJ2-7; no firm D call. Material for sequencing was peripheral blood. The source of this sequence is a woman aged 70-85 years with active or convalescent COVID-19. The CDR3 loop reads CASSFNSYFYEQYF. The CDR3 nucleotides read TGTGCCAGCAGCTTTAACAGCTACTTCTACGAGCAGTACTTC.